These T cell receptor beta chains were read from a single sample in a study of blood T cells in healthy people across ages. TCRdb re-derived calls from the 5' RACE reads in MiXCR, one entry per CDR3 protein. The sample lists roughly 2 million distinct CDR3 sequences, about 50% occurring once. The sequencing sample was made of blood. Every receptor here comes from a woman in her thirties or forties in good health. Each CDR3 is given with its conserved first and last residue. A D gene is named only where the DNA matches it firmly. Rows give clone size only sometimes, using once, few, many, or a class for an expanded clone.

cdr3_aa cdr3_nt d_call clone_size j_call v_call
CASSQDGALRYF TGCGCCAGCAGCCAAGATGGGGCCCTTCGGTACTTC NA NA TRBJ2-5 TRBV4-3
CASSVTGGGGETQYF TGTGCCAGCAGCGTTACAGGGGGCGGCGGAGAGACCCAGTACTTC TRBD1 few TRBJ2-5 TRBV7-9
CASRRLLEGLDNEQFF TGTGCCAGCAGACGACTATTGGAGGGTTTGGACAATGAGCAGTTCTTC NA NA TRBJ2-1 TRBV28
CASKRQGTYEQYF TGTGCCAGCAAAAGGCAGGGGACCTACGAGCAGTACTTC NA few TRBJ2-7 TRBV28
CASSLMGRNGEPQHF TGCGCCAGCAGCTTGATGGGTCGCAATGGGGAGCCCCAGCATTTT NA NA TRBJ1-5 TRBV5-1
CASSEWGDNEQFF TGTGCCAGCAGTGAATGGGGAGACAATGAGCAGTTCTTC NA NA TRBJ2-1 TRBV25-1
CASSFSGRVNSPLHF TGTGCCAGCAGTTTCAGTGGCAGGGTCAATTCACCCCTCCACTTT NA NA TRBJ1-6 TRBV27
CASGPADTQYF TGTGCCAGTGGGCCGGCAGATACGCAGTATTTT NA few TRBJ2-3 TRBV10-3
CASSLVAGPAGDTQYF TGCGCCAGCAGCTTAGTGGCAGGCCCCGCAGGAGATACGCAGTATTTT NA NA TRBJ2-3 TRBV5-1
CASSLGAGIQYF TGCGCCAGCAGCTTGGGAGCGGGAATTCAGTACTTC TRBD2 few TRBJ2-4 TRBV5-1
CASRDSFEAFF TGCGCCAGCAGGGACAGCTTTGAAGCTTTCTTT NA NA TRBJ1-1 TRBV5-1
CSAPVGGEGDTQYF TGCAGTGCCCCCGTAGGGGGTGAAGGAGATACGCAGTATTTT NA NA TRBJ2-3 TRBV20-1
CASSVYSGVGETQYF TGTGCCAGCAGCGTGTACAGCGGGGTAGGAGAGACCCAGTACTTC TRBD2 NA TRBJ2-5 TRBV9
CASSIARRTKNIQYF TGTGCCAGTAGTATAGCACGTCGGACCAAAAACATTCAGTACTTC NA NA TRBJ2-4 TRBV19
CASSYIQVTPYEQYF TGTGCCAGCAGTTACATACAGGTTACCCCCTACGAGCAGTACTTC NA NA TRBJ2-7 TRBV12-3/TRBV12-4
CASSLGSLAGGPFGSYNEQFF TGTGCCAGCAGCTTAGGGTCACTAGCGGGGGGCCCATTCGGCTCCTACAATGAGCAGTTCTTC TRBD2 NA TRBJ2-1 TRBV11-2
CASSPALNQPQHF TGTGCCAGCTCCCCGGCGCTCAATCAGCCCCAGCATTTT NA few TRBJ1-5 TRBV4-2
CASSYVRGLDNEQFF TGTGCCAGCAGTTATGTGAGGGGCCTGGACAATGAGCAGTTCTTC NA NA TRBJ2-1 TRBV6-2/TRBV6-3
CASSRIMTDTQYF TGTGCCAGCAGCCGCATCATGACAGATACGCAGTATTTT NA NA TRBJ2-3 TRBV7-2
CASSLRGDIYEQYF TGTGCCAGCAGCCTCAGGGGGGATATCTACGAGCAGTACTTC NA once TRBJ2-7 TRBV9
CSARRPPGSNTGELFF TGCAGTGCTAGAAGACCCCCAGGCTCGAACACCGGGGAGCTGTTTTTT NA once TRBJ2-2 TRBV20-1
CSVEGQGSGYTF TGCAGCGTTGAGGGGCAGGGGAGCGGCTACACCTTC NA NA TRBJ1-2 TRBV29-1
CASSLGPGLPPLHF TGCGCCAGCAGCTTAGGACCCGGTTTGCCACCCCTCCACTTT NA NA TRBJ1-6 TRBV5-1
CASSYRTEGYQPQHF TGTGCCAGCAGTTACAGGACGGAGGGCTATCAGCCCCAGCATTTT NA NA TRBJ1-5 TRBV6-2/TRBV6-3
CASSERGAFF TGTGCCAGCAGTGAACGGGGAGCTTTCTTT NA NA TRBJ1-1 TRBV2
CASSQDRSVGGASYEQYF TGCGCCAGCAGCCAAGATCGGTCTGTAGGGGGCGCATCCTACGAGCAGTACTTC TRBD1 NA TRBJ2-7 TRBV4-3
CTTSRDGTGGVKTQYF TGTACCACCAGCAGAGATGGTACAGGGGGCGTAAAGACCCAGTACTTC TRBD1 NA TRBJ2-5 TRBV15
CASRAGVSHYGYTF TGTGCCAGCCGAGCGGGGGTATCGCACTATGGCTACACCTTC NA NA TRBJ1-2 TRBV27
CASTQRGTGSRDTQYF TGTGCCAGCACCCAACGCGGGACAGGGTCCAGAGATACGCAGTATTTT TRBD1 few TRBJ2-3 TRBV6-2/TRBV6-3
CSVAAGGSYEQYF TGCAGCGTTGCAGCGGGGGGCAGCTACGAGCAGTACTTC TRBD2 many TRBJ2-7 TRBV29-1
CASSRDTGNEQFF TGCGCCAGCAGCCGAGACACAGGGAATGAGCAGTTCTTC NA NA TRBJ2-1 TRBV5-1
CASSFRGAHEQYF TGTGCCAGCAGTTTTAGAGGGGCCCACGAGCAGTACTTC NA NA TRBJ2-7 TRBV27
CSASEDATNEKLFF TGCAGTGCTAGCGAGGATGCAACTAATGAAAAACTGTTTTTT NA few TRBJ1-4 TRBV20-1